This TCR beta chain was captured by sequencing in a study of metastatic and nonmetastatic thyroid tumors. Across the study: Repertoires of blood and of tissue (tumor or nodule) from malignant and benign thyroid patients were compared.

TCRdb redid the clone calls on the PCR reads using MiXCR. Here the sample spans just under 45,000 clones, about 3.3% being singletons. In this sample, this clone turned up a few times. Sequence at one end of the junction differs from germline and may be a read error. No treatment had been given to any patient before thyroid surgery. In germline, CDR1 is KGHSH, CDR2 LQKENI. The length of the CDR3 is 13 residues. The sequenced sample consisted of blood. The gene calls are TRBV18 and TRBJ2-7; tentative D call: TRBD2 (5 bases). This clonotype originated in a female donor with papillary thyroid cancer or a benign thyroid nodule (not recorded which). Some clones in this sample may be carry-over from other donors' samples. The CDR3 loop reads CASSPRHTGELYF. DNA of the CDR3: TGTGCCAGCTCACCACGTCACACCGGGGAGCTGTACTTC. Together with reference TRBV18 and TRBJ2-7, the CDR3 gives the full variable domain: NAGVMQNPRHLVRRRGQEARLRCSPMKGHSHVYWYRQLPEEGLKFMVYLQKENIIDESGMPKERFSAEFPKEGPSILRIQQVVRGDSAAYFCASSPRHTGELYFGPGTRLTVT.